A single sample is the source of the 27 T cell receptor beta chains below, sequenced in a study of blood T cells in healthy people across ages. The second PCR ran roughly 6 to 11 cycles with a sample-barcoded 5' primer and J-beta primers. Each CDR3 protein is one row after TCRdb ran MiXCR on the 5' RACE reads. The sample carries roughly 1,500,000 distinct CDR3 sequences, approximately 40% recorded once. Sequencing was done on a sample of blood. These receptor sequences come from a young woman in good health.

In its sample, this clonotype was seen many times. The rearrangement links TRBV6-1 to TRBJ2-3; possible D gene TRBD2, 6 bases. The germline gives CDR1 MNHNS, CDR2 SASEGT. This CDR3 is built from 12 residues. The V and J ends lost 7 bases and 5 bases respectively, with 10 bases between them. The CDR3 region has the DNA TGTGCCAGCACCCCCGGGGGAGATACGCAGTATTTT. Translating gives CASTPGGDTQYF.

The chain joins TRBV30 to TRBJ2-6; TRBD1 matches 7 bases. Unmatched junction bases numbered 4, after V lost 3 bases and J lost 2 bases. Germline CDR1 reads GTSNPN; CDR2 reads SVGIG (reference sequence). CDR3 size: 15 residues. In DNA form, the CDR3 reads TGTGCCTGGAGCCCAGACAGGGCTGGGGCCAACGTCCTGACTTTC. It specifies CAWSPDRAGANVLTF.

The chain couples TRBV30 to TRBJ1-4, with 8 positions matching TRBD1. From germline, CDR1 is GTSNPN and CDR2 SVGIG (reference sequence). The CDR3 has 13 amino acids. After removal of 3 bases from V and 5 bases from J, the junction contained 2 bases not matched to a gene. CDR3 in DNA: TGTGCCTGGAGCAGGGGGCTGAATGAAAAACTGTTTTTT. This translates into CAWSRGLNEKLFF. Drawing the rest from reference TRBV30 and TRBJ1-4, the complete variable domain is SQTIHQWPATLVQPVGSPLSLECTVEGTSNPNLYWYRQAAGRGLQLLFYSVGIGQISSEVPQNLSASRPQDRQFILSSKKLLLSDSGFYLCAWSRGLNEKLFFGSGTQLSVL.

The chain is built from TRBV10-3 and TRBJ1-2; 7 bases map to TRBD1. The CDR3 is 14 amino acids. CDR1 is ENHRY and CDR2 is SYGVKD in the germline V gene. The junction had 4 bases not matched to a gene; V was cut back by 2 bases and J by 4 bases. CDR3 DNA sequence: TGTGCCATCAGTGAGCGACAGGGTCTCTATGGCTACACCTTC. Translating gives CAISERQGLYGYTF.

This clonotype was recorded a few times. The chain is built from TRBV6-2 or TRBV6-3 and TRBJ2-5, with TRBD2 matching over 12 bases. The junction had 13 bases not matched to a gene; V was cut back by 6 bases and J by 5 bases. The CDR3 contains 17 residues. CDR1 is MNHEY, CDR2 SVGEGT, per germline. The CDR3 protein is CASRTTATSGRIETQYF. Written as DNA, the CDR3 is TGTGCCAGCAGGACGACCGCGACTAGCGGGAGAATTGAGACCCAGTACTTC.

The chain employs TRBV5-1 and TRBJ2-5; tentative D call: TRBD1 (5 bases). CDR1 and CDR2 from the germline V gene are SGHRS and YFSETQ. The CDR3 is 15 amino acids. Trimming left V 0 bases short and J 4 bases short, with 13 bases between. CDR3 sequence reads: CASSLGAGPRETQYF. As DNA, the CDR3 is TGCGCCAGCAGCTTGGGGGCAGGGCCACGAGAGACCCAGTACTTC.

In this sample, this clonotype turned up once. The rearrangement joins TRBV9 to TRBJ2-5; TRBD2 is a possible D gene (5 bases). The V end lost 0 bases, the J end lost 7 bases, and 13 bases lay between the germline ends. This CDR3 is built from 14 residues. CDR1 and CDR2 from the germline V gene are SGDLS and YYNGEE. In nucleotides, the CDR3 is TGTGCCAGCAGCGTAGAGGGCCCTGGAGGGACCCAGTACTTC. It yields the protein CASSVEGPGGTQYF.

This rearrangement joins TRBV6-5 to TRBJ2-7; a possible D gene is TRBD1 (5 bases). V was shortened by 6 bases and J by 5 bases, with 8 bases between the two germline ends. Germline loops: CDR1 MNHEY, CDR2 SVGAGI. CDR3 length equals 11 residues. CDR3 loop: CASRRRDEQYF. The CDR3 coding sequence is TGTGCCAGCAGGCGCAGGGACGAGCAGTACTTC.

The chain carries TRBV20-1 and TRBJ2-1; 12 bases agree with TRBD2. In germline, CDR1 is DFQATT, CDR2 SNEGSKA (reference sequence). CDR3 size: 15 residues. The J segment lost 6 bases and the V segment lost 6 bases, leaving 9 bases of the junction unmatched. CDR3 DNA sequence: TGCAGTGCCTGGCCGACTAGCGGGAGTGGCAATGAGCAGTTCTTC. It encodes CSAWPTSGSGNEQFF.

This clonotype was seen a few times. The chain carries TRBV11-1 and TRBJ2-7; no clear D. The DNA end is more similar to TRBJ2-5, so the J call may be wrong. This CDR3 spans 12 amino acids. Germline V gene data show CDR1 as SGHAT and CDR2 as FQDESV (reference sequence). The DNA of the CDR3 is TGTGCCAGCAGCTTCAATAAAGAGACCCAGTACTTC. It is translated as CASSFNKETQYF.

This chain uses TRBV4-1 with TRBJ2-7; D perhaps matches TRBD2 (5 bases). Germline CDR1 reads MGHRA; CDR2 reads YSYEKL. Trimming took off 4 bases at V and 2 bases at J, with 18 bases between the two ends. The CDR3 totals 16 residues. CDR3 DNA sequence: TGCGCCAGCAGCCGCTCAGCGGTGGGAGCCACCTACGAGCAGTACTTC. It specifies CASSRSAVGATYEQYF.

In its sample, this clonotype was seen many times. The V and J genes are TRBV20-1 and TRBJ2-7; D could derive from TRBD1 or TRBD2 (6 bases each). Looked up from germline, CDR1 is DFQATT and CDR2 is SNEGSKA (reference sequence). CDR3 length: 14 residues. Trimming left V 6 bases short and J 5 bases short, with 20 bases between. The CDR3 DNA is TGCAGTGCGGAGGGGGGACCGGCTTTCGACGAGCAGTACTTC. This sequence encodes CSAEGGPAFDEQYF.

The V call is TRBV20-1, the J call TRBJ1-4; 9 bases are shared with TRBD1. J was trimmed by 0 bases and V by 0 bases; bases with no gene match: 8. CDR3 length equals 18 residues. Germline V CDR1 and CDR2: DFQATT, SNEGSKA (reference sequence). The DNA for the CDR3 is TGCAGTGCTAGAGACCGGGACAGGGTTTACGCAACTAATGAAAAACTGTTTTTT. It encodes CSARDRDRVYATNEKLFF.

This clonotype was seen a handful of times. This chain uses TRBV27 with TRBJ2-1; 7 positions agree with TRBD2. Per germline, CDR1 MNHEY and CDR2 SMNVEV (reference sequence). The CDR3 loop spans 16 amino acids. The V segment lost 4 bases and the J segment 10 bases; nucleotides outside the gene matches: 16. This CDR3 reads CASSSRQGGIQWEQFF. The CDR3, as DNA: TGTGCCAGCAGTTCACGGCAGGGAGGGATACAATGGGAGCAGTTCTTC.

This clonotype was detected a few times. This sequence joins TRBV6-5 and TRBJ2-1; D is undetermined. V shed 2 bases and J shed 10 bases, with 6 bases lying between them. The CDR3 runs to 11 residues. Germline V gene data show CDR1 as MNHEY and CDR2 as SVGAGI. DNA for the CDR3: TGTGCCAGCAGTTACGGGAAAGAGCAGTTCTTC. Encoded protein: CASSYGKEQFF.

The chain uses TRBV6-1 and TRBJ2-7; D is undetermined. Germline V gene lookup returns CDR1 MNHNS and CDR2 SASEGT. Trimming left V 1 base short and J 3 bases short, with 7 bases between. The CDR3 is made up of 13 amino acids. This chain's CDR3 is CASSEGNFYEQYF. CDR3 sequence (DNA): TGTGCCAGCAGTGAAGGAAACTTCTACGAGCAGTACTTC.

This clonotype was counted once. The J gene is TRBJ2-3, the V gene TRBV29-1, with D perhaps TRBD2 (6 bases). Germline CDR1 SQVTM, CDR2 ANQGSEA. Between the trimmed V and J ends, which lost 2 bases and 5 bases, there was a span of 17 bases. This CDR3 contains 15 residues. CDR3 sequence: CSVELGRAGRDTQYF. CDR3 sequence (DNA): TGCAGCGTTGAACTGGGGCGAGCGGGTCGAGATACGCAGTATTTT.

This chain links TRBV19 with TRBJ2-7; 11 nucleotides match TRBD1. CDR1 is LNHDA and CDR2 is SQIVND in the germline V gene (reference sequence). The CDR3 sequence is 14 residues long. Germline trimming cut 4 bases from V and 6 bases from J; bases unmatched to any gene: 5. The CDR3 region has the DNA TGTGCCAGTAGTACCGGGACAGGGGGAACCGAGCAGTACTTC. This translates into CASSTGTGGTEQYF.

CDR3 nucleotide sequence: TGTGCCAGCAGCAAAGCACTCCCTGTGGCCAACGTCCTGACTTTC. Residues: CASSKALPVANVLTF. V and J are TRBV21-1 and TRBJ2-6. TRBV21-1 is noted as a pseudogene. This CDR3 is built from 15 residues.

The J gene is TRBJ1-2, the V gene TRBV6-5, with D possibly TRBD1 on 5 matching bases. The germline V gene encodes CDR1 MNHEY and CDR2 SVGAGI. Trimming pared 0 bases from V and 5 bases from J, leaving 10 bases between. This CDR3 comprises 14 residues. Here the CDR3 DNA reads TGTGCCAGCAGTTACTCCGGGACGGAATATGGCTACACCTTC. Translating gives CASSYSGTEYGYTF.

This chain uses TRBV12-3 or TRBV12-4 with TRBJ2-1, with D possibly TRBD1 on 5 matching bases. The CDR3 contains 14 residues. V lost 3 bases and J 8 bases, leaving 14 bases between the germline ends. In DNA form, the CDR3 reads TGTGCCAGCAGTTTCTCTGGCAGGGTGGATGAGCAGTTCTTC. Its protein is CASSFSGRVDEQFF.

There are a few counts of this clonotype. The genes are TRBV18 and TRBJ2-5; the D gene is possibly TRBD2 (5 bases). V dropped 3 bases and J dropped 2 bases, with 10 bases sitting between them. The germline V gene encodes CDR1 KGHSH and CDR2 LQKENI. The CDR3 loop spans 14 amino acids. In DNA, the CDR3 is TGTGCCAGCTCACCCGGAGCGGTGCAAGAGACCCAGTACTTC. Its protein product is CASSPGAVQETQYF.

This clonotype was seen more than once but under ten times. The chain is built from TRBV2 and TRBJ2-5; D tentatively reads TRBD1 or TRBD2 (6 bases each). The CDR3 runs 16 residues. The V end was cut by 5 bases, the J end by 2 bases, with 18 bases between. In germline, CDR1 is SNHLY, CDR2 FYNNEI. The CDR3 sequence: CASSRNAGHEQETQYF. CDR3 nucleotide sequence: TGTGCCAGCAGTAGGAATGCGGGACACGAACAAGAGACCCAGTACTTC.

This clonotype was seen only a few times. In nucleotides, the CDR3 is TGTGCCAGCAGTTTGGGACCTAACTCTGGGGCCAACGTCCTGACTTTC. Protein: CASSLGPNSGANVLTF. V and J are TRBV12-3 or TRBV12-4 and TRBJ2-6; TRBD1 or TRBD2 may be the D gene (5 bases each). The CDR3 covers 16 residues. The V and J ends lost 3 bases and 0 bases respectively, with 9 bases between them.

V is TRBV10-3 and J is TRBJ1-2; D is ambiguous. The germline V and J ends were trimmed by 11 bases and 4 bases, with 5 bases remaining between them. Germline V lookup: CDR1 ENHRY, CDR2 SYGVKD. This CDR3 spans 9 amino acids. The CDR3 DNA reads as TGTGCCCCCTCCTATGGCTACACCTTC. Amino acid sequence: CAPSYGYTF.

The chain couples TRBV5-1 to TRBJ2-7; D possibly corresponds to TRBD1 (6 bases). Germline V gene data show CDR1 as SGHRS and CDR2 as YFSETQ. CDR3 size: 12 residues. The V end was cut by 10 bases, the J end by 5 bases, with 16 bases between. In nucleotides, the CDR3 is TGCGCCCAGCCCAAAGGGGGAGACGAGCAGTACTTC. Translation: CAQPKGGDEQYF.

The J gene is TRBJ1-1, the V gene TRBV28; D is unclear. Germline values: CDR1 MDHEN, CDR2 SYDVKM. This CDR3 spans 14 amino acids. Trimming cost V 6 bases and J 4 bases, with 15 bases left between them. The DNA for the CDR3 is TGTGCCAGCAGGCCCCTCAGTTTCGGCACTGAAGCTTTCTTT. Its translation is CASRPLSFGTEAFF. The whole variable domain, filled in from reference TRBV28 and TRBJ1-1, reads DVKVTQSSRYLVKRTGEKVFLECVQDMDHENMFWYRQDPGLGLRLIYFSYDVKMKEKGDIPEGYSVSREKKERFSLILESASTNQTSMYLCASRPLSFGTEAFFGQGTRLTVV.